This TCR beta chain originates from a study of T cell responses to AZD1222 COVID-19 vaccine. Profiled with immunoSEQ multiplex PCR; TCRdb holds only in-frame clones, not every one. The sample yields 200,000 to 250,000 clones, about 94% seen once. In the case of this clone: As yet, its antigen is unknown.

Study-wide results and caveats: Spike-specific TCR breadth and depth were elevated following two AZD1222 doses.

Germline assignment: CDR1 SGHVS and CDR2 FNYEAQ. Trimming removed 5 bases from V and 7 bases from J; junction bases left unmatched: 14. The CDR3 has 16 residues. The chain uses TRBV7-6 and TRBJ2-1, with 7 bases fitting TRBD2. Sequences were derived from peripheral blood, sampled 28 days after the second dose of the MenACWY control vaccine. The sequence came from an adult who received the MenACWY meningococcal vaccine as a control. The CDR3 sequence is CASSLQVPAGGNEQFF. The CDR3 bases are TGTGCCAGCAGCCTACAGGTACCGGCCGGGGGGAATGAGCAGTTCTTC.